This TCR beta chain was recorded in a study of blood T cell repertoires in COVID-19. Across the study: Whether acute or convalescent, the COVID-19 samples came from the United States, Italy and Spain. PBMCs, B-cell-depleted T cells, or T cells were the source of the cDNA or gDNA that made up the material.

Source study methods: Quantification of nucleated cells was approximated via reference gene primer amplification. The assay was immunoSEQ multiplex PCR, and TCRdb's table has in-frame clones only and misses some. V, J and clone size are those of that table, while D and trimming were read from the DNA. Of approximately 180,000 clones in the sample, approximately 88% were seen once. Germline loops: CDR1 SGHKS, CDR2 YYEKEE (reference sequence). The length of the CDR3 is 15 residues. V dropped 5 bases and J dropped 2; count of bases not matched to a gene: 10. The table lists this clone with a count of one.

The sequenced sample consisted of peripheral blood. V usage is TRBV5-5 and J usage is TRBJ2-7, with 7 bases aligning to TRBD1. This receptor was obtained from a woman aged 45-60 years with acute or convalescent COVID-19. For the CDR3, the DNA is TGTGCCAGCAGAGTAGGGACAGCTAGAGCCTACGAGCAGTACTTC. This gives the protein CASRVGTARAYEQYF.